Included here is one T cell receptor beta chain sequence, with context. The target antigen is unknown. Trimming left V 7 bases short and J 6 bases short, with 13 bases between. The CDR3 is 13 amino acids. Looked up from germline, CDR1 is MDHEN and CDR2 is SYDVKM. The sample comes from a study of T cell responses to AZD1222 COVID-19 vaccine. Across the study: Both about-4-week and about-12-week second-dose recipients were combined.

Study outcomes and limitations: Reportedly, nearly half the spike-specific TCRs target unmutated variant regions.

The method was immunoSEQ multiplex PCR; TCRdb's version includes in-frame clones alone and lacks a portion of them. Here the sample spans more than 70,000 clones, approximately 86% being singletons. The sample consisted of peripheral blood, taken on day 0 of AZD1222 vaccination. The chain employs TRBV28 and TRBJ1-5; no clear D. The clonotype was recovered from an adult in good health. The CDR3: CASTRAGSQPQHF. In nucleotides, the CDR3 is TGTGCCAGCACCCGAGCGGGGTCTCAGCCCCAGCATTTT.